The sample holds a few counts of the clone carrying this T cell receptor beta chain. Its antigen is undetermined. The sample is drawn from a study of vaccination and CD4 T cells after COVID-19. Study-wide background: Convalescent donors were composed of six males and four females, of whom two were Hispanic. Overlapping spike peptides from SARS-CoV-2, HCoV-NL63, HCoV-OC43 and HCoV-229E served to stimulate the cells.

Per germline, CDR1 SGHTA and CDR2 FQGNSA. V was shortened by 0 bases and J by 5 bases, with 8 bases between the two germline ends. The CDR3 totals 14 residues. Study findings and constraints: Recorded median SARS-CoV-2-reactive clonotype numbers increased from approximately 21 to 38 without reaching significance. The researchers studied relatively few convalescent patients and omitted early post-infection timepoints.

Noted treatment: approximately 9-day PBMC culture with coronavirus spike peptide pools or control peptides (ViraFEST assay). With the Oncomine TCR Beta short-read assay, DNA from cultured CD4+ T cells was sequenced. TCRdb re-analysed the PCR reads in MiXCR, keeping a single row per CDR3 protein. The table includes over 15,000 distinct CDR3 sequences, around 30% detected once. The sequencing input was cultured CD4+ T cells from blood. The chain recombines TRBV7-2 with TRBJ1-3, with no clear D. The origin of this receptor is a human donor with COVID-19. This CDR3 reads CASSLAQTRNTIYF. CDR3 coding DNA: TGTGCCAGCAGCTTAGCCCAAACCAGAAACACCATATATTTT.